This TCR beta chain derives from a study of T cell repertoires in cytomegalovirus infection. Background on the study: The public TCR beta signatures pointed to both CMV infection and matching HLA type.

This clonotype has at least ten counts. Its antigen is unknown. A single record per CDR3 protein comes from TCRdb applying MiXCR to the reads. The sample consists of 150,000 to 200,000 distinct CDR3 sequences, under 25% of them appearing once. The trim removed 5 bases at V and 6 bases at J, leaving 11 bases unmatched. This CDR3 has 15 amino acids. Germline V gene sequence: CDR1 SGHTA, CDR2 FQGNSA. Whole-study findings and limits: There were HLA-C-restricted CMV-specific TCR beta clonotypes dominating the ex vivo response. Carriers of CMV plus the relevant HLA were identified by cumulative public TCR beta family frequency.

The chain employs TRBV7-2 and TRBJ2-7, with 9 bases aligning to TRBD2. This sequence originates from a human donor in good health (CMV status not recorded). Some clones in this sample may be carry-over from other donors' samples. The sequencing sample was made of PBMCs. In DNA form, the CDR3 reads TGTGCCAGCAGCCCCCCGGGCCTAGCGGGAACCGAGCAGTACTTC. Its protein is CASSPPGLAGTEQYF.